This T cell receptor beta chain emerged from a study of OX40 agonist ivuxolimab in advanced cancers. Across the whole study: Three individuals attained partial responses, comprising one hepatocellular carcinoma case and two cutaneous melanoma cases.

Data came from immunoSEQ multiplex PCR; TCRdb stores just in-frame clones and leaves some out. The sample consists of about 70,000 clones, 80% to 90% of them appearing once. The CDR3 covers 16 residues. Germline V gene data show CDR1 as SGHAT and CDR2 as FQDESV (reference sequence). Losses at the gene ends were 5 bases for V and 4 bases for J; bases not matched to a gene: 8. Broader study findings: Expanded peripheral T cell antigen specificity was not determined. Some of the lowest clonal expansion was seen in partial responders at 0.1-3.0 mg/kg.

With regard to this clone: Its antigen remains unknown.

The source is an adult with an advanced solid tumor such as melanoma, head and neck, liver or kidney cancer. Sequences were derived from CD4+ or CD8+ T cells sorted from blood, sampled in a trial of the OX40 agonist ivuxolimab. The chain is built from TRBV11-1 and TRBJ2-1; 10 bases are a match to TRBD2. The CDR3 loop reads CASSPRLAGKYNEQFF. In nucleotides, the CDR3 is TGTGCCAGCAGCCCACGACTAGCGGGTAAATACAATGAGCAGTTCTTC. The whole variable domain, filled in from reference TRBV11-1 and TRBJ2-1, reads EAEVAQSPRYKITEKSQAVAFWCDPISGHATLYWYRQILGQGPELLVQFQDESVVDDSQLPKDRFSAERLKGVDSTLKIQPAELGDSAMYLCASSPRLAGKYNEQFFGPGTRLTVL.